The entry that follows covers one T cell receptor beta chain sequence. Germline V CDR1 and CDR2: SNHLY, FYNNEI. The CDR3 has 16 amino acids. The J segment lost 4 bases and the V segment lost 5 bases, leaving 11 bases of the junction unmatched. The PCR made use of 60 Vbeta and 13 Jbeta primers. This table comes from immunoSEQ multiplex PCR, and its TCRdb copy is limited to in-frame clones, with some not included. This table has around 210,000 clones, roughly 78% appearing once. These data originate in a study of cytomegalovirus exposure and HLA in healthy donors. The chain couples TRBV2 to TRBJ1-2; 9 bases line up with TRBD1. This clonotype was sampled from a boy aged 10-17 years in good health and CMV-seronegative. Source material: PBMCs. CDR3 amino acids: CASSNLRTGVGYGYTF. The DNA for the CDR3 is TGTGCCAGCAGTAACCTCCGGACAGGGGTAGGCTATGGCTACACCTTC.